This TCR beta chain was identified in a study of patients and donors after allogeneic stem cell transplantation. The germline gives CDR1 LGHDT, CDR2 YNNKEL (reference sequence). The CDR3 is 14 residues long. V shed 0 bases and J shed 1 base, with 7 bases lying between them. TCRdb reprocessed the RT-PCR reads via MiXCR and lists one record per CDR3 protein. The sample contains 150,000 to 200,000 distinct CDR3 sequences, 35% to 50% of which appear only once. The chain joins TRBV3-1 to TRBJ2-7; D not resolved. The sequence was obtained from a human donor who was either an allogeneic HSCT recipient or a stem cell or donor lymphocyte infusion donor (not recorded which). It is not recorded whose cells these are; they may come from a transplant donor. The sample was blood, either unsorted or a sorted T cell fraction (not recorded which). CDR3 loop: CASSQDNGSYEQYF. The CDR3 bases are TGTGCCAGCAGCCAAGATAACGGATCCTACGAGCAGTACTTC.